The 23 T cell receptor beta chains in this list originate from one sample, sequenced in a study of shared clonotypes between healthy human individuals. Using immunoSEQ multiplex PCR, the repertoire was profiled, and TCRdb retains in-frame clones only, with some absent. The sample has about 520,000 clones; roughly 95% are singletons. Sequencing was done on a sample of naive CD4+ T cells sorted from blood. Subset: CD45RA+ positively selected. The source is a woman aged 30 to 39 in good health.

About this clone itself: Other DNA variants within this sample encode the same CDR3. J is TRBJ1-4 and V is TRBV6-1; D is perhaps TRBD1 (6 bases). This CDR3 has 14 amino acids. V was pared by 3 bases and J by 5 bases, with 10 bases between. The germline V gene encodes CDR1 MNHNS and CDR2 SASEGT. CDR3 in amino acids: CASSEDRLNEKLFF. For the CDR3, the DNA is TGTGCCAGCAGTGAGGACAGATTAAATGAAAAACTGTTTTTT.

The rearrangement links TRBV7-9 to TRBJ2-2; 8 positions match TRBD2. The CDR3 contains 15 residues. V dropped 2 bases and J dropped 5; count of bases not matched to a gene: 4. Germline V lookup: CDR1 SEHNR, CDR2 FQNEAQ (reference sequence). The CDR3 DNA follows: TGTGCCAGCAGCTTAACTGGGACTAGGACCGGGGAGCTGTTTTTT. Protein: CASSLTGTRTGELFF.

The sample holds one count of this clone. The chain is built from TRBV9 and TRBJ1-1; 7 bases agree with TRBD1. The V and J ends lost 3 bases and 5 bases, in that order; junction bases with no gene match: 10. CDR3 size: 15 residues. Germline V gene sequence: CDR1 SGDLS, CDR2 YYNGEE. The CDR3 spells CASSATGRGRTEAFF. The CDR3 DNA sequence: TGTGCCAGCAGCGCGACGGGGAGGGGGCGGACTGAAGCTTTCTTT.

V usage is TRBV6-5 and J usage is TRBJ1-6, with a tentative D call TRBD1 (6 bases). The CDR3 is 14 amino acids. V was shortened by 6 bases and J by 10 bases, with 16 bases between the two germline ends. Looked up from germline, CDR1 is MNHEY and CDR2 is SVGAGI. CDR3 nucleotide sequence: TGTGCCAGCAGACAGGGTCCACTCGGATCACCCCTCCACTTT. Its translation: CASRQGPLGSPLHF.

This clone occurred once. The rearrangement uses TRBV7-9 and TRBJ1-4; 7 bases agree with TRBD1. There are 16 residues in the CDR3. The V gene's germline CDR1 is SEHNR and CDR2 FQNEAQ (reference sequence). The V and J ends lost 1 base and 4 bases, in that order; junction bases with no gene match: 6. CDR3 bases: TGTGCCAGCAGCTTAGGACAGGGAACGCATAATGAAAAACTGTTTTTT. As protein: CASSLGQGTHNEKLFF.

This clone was found a few times. This chain links TRBV7-9 with TRBJ1-1; D unresolved. The CDR3 runs 15 residues. The ends were cut back, 2 bases at V and 4 bases at J, with 14 bases in the middle. The germline V gene encodes CDR1 SEHNR and CDR2 FQNEAQ (reference sequence). CDR3 in DNA: TGTGCCAGCAGCTTAATTGGGGATTCGAGCACTGAAGCTTTCTTT. Its protein is CASSLIGDSSTEAFF.

Concerning this clone: Distinct nucleotide sequences in the sample also encode this CDR3. The chain employs TRBV28 and TRBJ1-5; D is undetermined. CDR1 MDHEN and CDR2 SYDVKM come from the germline V gene. The CDR3 sequence is 15 residues long. With 2 bases removed from V and 0 bases from J, the gap between germline ends came to 8 bases. The CDR3 spells CASSLGSHSNQPQHF. Here the CDR3 DNA reads TGTGCCAGCAGTTTAGGATCTCATAGCAATCAGCCCCAGCATTTT.

The chain uses TRBV2 and TRBJ2-3, with 8 positions matching TRBD1. V lost 5 bases and J lost 6; bases outside the gene matches: 7. The germline CDR1 and CDR2 sequences are SNHLY and FYNNEI. This CDR3 has 14 amino acids. The chain's CDR3 is CASSRQGAGDTQYF. The CDR3 region has the DNA TGTGCCAGCAGTCGGCAGGGGGCGGGGGATACGCAGTATTTT.

The rearrangement joins TRBV28 to TRBJ1-1, with a possible D match to TRBD1 (6 bases). Trimming shortened V by 5 bases and J by 8 bases, and 12 bases separated the two germline ends. The germline V gene encodes CDR1 MDHEN and CDR2 SYDVKM. The CDR3 spans 12 residues. CDR3: CASSGRDKEAFF. In DNA form, the CDR3 reads TGTGCCAGCAGTGGCCGGGACAAAGAAGCTTTCTTT. Variable domain in full (rest from reference TRBV28 and TRBJ1-1): DVKVTQSSRYLVKRTGEKVFLECVQDMDHENMFWYRQDPGLGLRLIYFSYDVKMKEKGDIPEGYSVSREKKERFSLILESASTNQTSMYLCASSGRDKEAFFGQGTRLTVV.

The rearrangement uses TRBV6-5 and TRBJ2-7, with 8 bases identical to TRBD2. This CDR3 comprises 14 residues. The V segment lost 5 bases and the J segment 3 bases; nucleotides outside the gene matches: 6. Germline V gives CDR1 MNHEY, CDR2 SVGAGI. The DNA for the CDR3 is TGTGCCAGCAGTATATCGGGACTAGTCTACGAGCAGTACTTC. This encodes CASSISGLVYEQYF.

V is TRBV5-1 and J is TRBJ2-7; no clear D. V lost 0 bases and J 6 bases, leaving 10 bases between the germline ends. CDR1 and CDR2 (germline): SGHRS, YFSETQ. The CDR3 totals 13 residues. The CDR3 DNA reads as TGCGCCAGCAGCTTGGAAGGTTCCGGCGAGCAGTACTTC. This gives the protein CASSLEGSGEQYF.

This chain uses TRBV19 with TRBJ1-2; D remains ambiguous. This CDR3 is built from 13 residues. Per the germline V gene, CDR1 is LNHDA and CDR2 is SQIVND (reference sequence). Between the trimmed V and J ends, which lost 6 bases and 8 bases, there was a span of 16 bases. The CDR3 loop reads CASSPSPPAGYTF. The CDR3 region has the DNA TGTGCCAGTAGCCCTTCCCCTCCGGCGGGCTACACCTTC.

This chain links TRBV7-9 with TRBJ2-1; the D is unclear. From germline, CDR1 is SEHNR and CDR2 FQNEAQ (reference sequence). V lost 6 bases, J lost 1 base, and 10 bases lay in between. This CDR3 is 14 amino acids long. The CDR3 here is CASSPVESYNEQFF. DNA of the CDR3: TGTGCCAGCAGTCCAGTCGAGTCCTACAATGAGCAGTTCTTC.

V and J are TRBV6-5 and TRBJ1-1; 9 bases align to TRBD1. The V segment lost 6 bases and the J segment 8 bases; nucleotides outside the gene matches: 13. The CDR3 runs 15 residues. Per germline, CDR1 MNHEY and CDR2 SVGAGI. The CDR3 loop reads CASRQPGQGQTEAFF. The CDR3 nucleotides are TGTGCCAGCAGGCAACCGGGACAGGGACAAACCGAAGCTTTCTTT.

The chain has TRBV4-2 and TRBJ2-7; possible D gene TRBD2, 5 bases. The CDR3 extends over 15 amino acids. Looked up from germline, CDR1 is LGHNA and CDR2 is YNFKEQ. V was clipped by 1 base and J by 5 bases, with 15 bases between them. The chain's CDR3 is CASSQAKLDMDEQYF. CDR3 sequence (DNA): TGTGCCAGCAGCCAAGCCAAACTAGATATGGACGAGCAGTACTTC.

This chain joins TRBV6-6 and TRBJ2-2; 7 bases agree with TRBD1. Trimming at V came to 6 bases and at J to 6 bases, leaving 1 base not matched to a gene. The CDR3 is 12 amino acids. Germline V gives CDR1 MNHNY, CDR2 SVGAGI (reference sequence). The CDR3 coding sequence is TGTGCCAGCAGGACAGGGTCCGGGGAGCTGTTTTTT. Translating gives CASRTGSGELFF.

This chain connects TRBV10-1 to TRBJ1-2; D possibly corresponds to TRBD1 (5 bases). Germline V lookup: CDR1 WNHNN, CDR2 SYGVQD (reference sequence). V was pared by 3 bases and J by 6 bases, with 14 bases between. CDR3 size: 14 residues. DNA of the CDR3: TGCGCCAGCAGTGACTCTAACAGGCTCCATGGCTACACCTTC. The encoded protein is CASSDSNRLHGYTF.

The V and J genes are TRBV29-1 and TRBJ1-6; D ambiguous. From germline, CDR1 is SQVTM and CDR2 ANQGSEA. Trimming pared 6 bases from V and 7 bases from J, leaving 19 bases between. The CDR3 contains 15 residues. The CDR3 bases are TGCAGCGTCGATGCGAGACGGAATCCGAATTCACCCCTCCACTTT. Amino acid sequence: CSVDARRNPNSPLHF. The entire variable domain, with the rest obtained from reference TRBV29-1 and TRBJ1-6, is as follows: SAVISQKPSRDICQRGTSLTIQCQVDSQVTMMFWYRQQPGQSLTLIATANQGSEATYESGFVIDKFPISRPNLTFSTLTVSNMSPEDSSIYLCSVDARRNPNSPLHFGNGTRLTVT.

The chain joins TRBV4-2 to TRBJ2-7, with D perhaps matching TRBD2 (5 bases). Trimming removed 1 base at V and 0 bases at J, with 16 bases between. This CDR3 contains 17 residues. CDR1 is LGHNA and CDR2 is YNFKEQ in the germline V gene. The CDR3 sequence: CASSQGSGLVSSYEQYF. CDR3 in DNA: TGTGCCAGCAGCCAAGGATCCGGACTGGTGAGCTCCTACGAGCAGTACTTC.

V usage is TRBV11-2 and J usage is TRBJ2-7; D is undetermined. The germline V gene encodes CDR1 SGHAT and CDR2 FQNNGV. The CDR3 spans 12 residues. Trimming removed 4 bases at V and 0 bases at J, with 4 bases between. The CDR3 sequence: CASSSSSYEQYF. In DNA, the CDR3 is TGTGCCAGCAGCTCAAGCTCCTACGAGCAGTACTTC.

The chain couples TRBV30 to TRBJ1-2, with TRBD1 as a possible D gene (5 bases). The CDR3 consists of 14 residues. From germline, CDR1 is GTSNPN and CDR2 SVGIG (reference sequence). Trimming cost V 0 bases and J 4 bases, with 12 bases left between them. CDR3 in amino acids: CAWSVNGAVYGYTF. The CDR3 DNA follows: TGTGCCTGGAGTGTCAACGGGGCGGTCTATGGCTACACCTTC.

The chain is built from TRBV7-8 and TRBJ1-4; 12 positions match TRBD1. Germline CDR1 reads SGHVS; CDR2 reads FQNEAQ. The CDR3 is 17 amino acids. Trimming removed 3 bases from V and 8 bases from J; junction bases left unmatched: 10. The CDR3 spells CASSFPRGQGAREKLFF. CDR3 in DNA: TGTGCCAGCAGCTTCCCCAGGGGACAGGGGGCGCGAGAAAAACTGTTTTTT. Combining the CDR3 with reference TRBV7-8 and TRBJ1-4 gives the whole variable domain GAGVSQSPRYKVAKRGQDVALRCDPISGHVSLFWYQQALGQGPEFLTYFQNEAQLDKSGLPSDRFFAERPEGSVSTLKIQRTQQEDSAVYLCASSFPRGQGAREKLFFGSGTQLSVL.

The J gene is TRBJ2-2, the V gene TRBV19; possible D gene TRBD2, 6 bases. The length of the CDR3 is 19 residues. Germline CDR1 LNHDA, CDR2 SQIVND (reference sequence). The V end was cut by 3 bases, the J end by 5 bases, with 25 bases between. The CDR3 DNA reads TGTGCCAGTAGTATCCACTCCCTCCGACTAGGACCGGAAACCGGGGAGCTGTTTTTT. This gives the protein CASSIHSLRLGPETGELFF.